These T cell receptor beta chains were read from a single sample in a study of cytomegalovirus exposure and HLA in healthy donors. Profiling relied on immunoSEQ multiplex PCR, and the TCRdb table lists in-frame clones only, not all of them. Of 150,000 to 200,000 clones listed, around 80% are singletons. What was sequenced was PBMCs. All receptors come from a woman between 35 and 50 years old in good health and CMV-seronegative. The CDR3 runs from the conserved cysteine through the conserved F or W. The D gene is left open where the match is weak. The size of a clone is reported for some rows only, either as once, few or many, or as a class for expanded clones.

J gene	clone size	V gene	D gene	CDR3 DNA	CDR3 protein
TRBJ2-1	.	TRBV27	.	TGTGCCAGCAGTGATTTATTAGGGCAGGGGGGATTGTTCTTC	CASSDLLGQGGLFF
TRBJ1-5	.	TRBV6-5	TRBD1	TGTGCCAGCACCACCGGGACAGGGGGCCAGCCCCAGCATTTT	CASTTGTGGQPQHF
TRBJ1-1	.	TRBV6-5	TRBD1	TGTGCCAGCAGTTACTCCAGGGGGCTGGCTGAAGCTTTCTTT	CASSYSRGLAEAFF
TRBJ1-1	.	TRBV19	.	TGTGCCAGTAGTCCCCGACAGGAGAACACTGAAGCTTTCTTT	CASSPRQENTEAFF
TRBJ2-1	.	TRBV7-2	TRBD2	TGTGCCAGCAGCTCTCAGATTAGCGGGAGGGGTGAGCAGTTCTTC	CASSSQISGRGEQFF
TRBJ2-7	.	TRBV7-8	.	TGTGCCAGCAGTTTACCGACCCGGGGTCAAGTTTCTTACGAGCAGTACTTC	CASSLPTRGQVSYEQYF
TRBJ2-1	.	TRBV7-9	TRBD2	TGTGCCAGCAGCTTAGAGGGGACTAGCGGGGACAATGAGCAGTTCTTC	CASSLEGTSGDNEQFF
TRBJ2-1	.	TRBV4-3	TRBD1	TGCGCCAGCAGCCAGGAGACAGGGGATGAGCAGTTCTTC	CASSQETGDEQFF
TRBJ1-6	.	TRBV27	.	TGTGCCAGCAGTTTAGATCTGCTTAGCTCCTATAATTCACCCCTCCACTTT	CASSLDLLSSYNSPLHF
TRBJ1-5	.	TRBV2	.	TGTGCCAGCAGCGCCCTAGGAGGTCAGCCCCAGCATTTT	CASSALGGQPQHF
TRBJ2-5	.	TRBV5-1	.	TGCGCCAGCAGCTTGCTAGCCCACCCGTCCCAAGAGACCCAGTACTTC	CASSLLAHPSQETQYF
TRBJ1-1	.	TRBV11-3	TRBD1	TGTGCCAGCAGCGCCCACAGGGGAAGGAACACTGAAGCTTTCTTT	CASSAHRGRNTEAFF
TRBJ1-1	.	TRBV14	.	TGTGCCAGCAGCCAAGATCCGCCAGTGAACACTGAAGCTTTCTTT	CASSQDPPVNTEAFF
TRBJ2-3	.	TRBV4-1	TRBD2	TGCGCCAGCAGCCAAAAGACCGCGGGACTAGCGGTAGATACGCAGTATTTT	CASSQKTAGLAVDTQYF
TRBJ2-2	many	TRBV5-6	.	TGTGCCAGCATCATGTATGGGAGTTCGCACACCGGGGAGCTGTTTTTT	CASIMYGSSHTGELFF